The 18 T cell receptor beta chains listed next were all sequenced from one sample in a study of T cell responses to AZD1222 COVID-19 vaccine. This table comes from immunoSEQ multiplex PCR, and its TCRdb copy is limited to in-frame clones, with some not included. The table lists fewer than 180,000 clones, around 90% of them singletons. This specimen was peripheral blood, taken 28 days after the second AZD1222 dose. These receptors came from an adult who received the AZD1222 COVID-19 vaccine.

V usage is TRBV19 and J usage is TRBJ2-7; D is uncertain. This CDR3 contains 15 residues. Germline V CDR1 and CDR2: LNHDA, SQIVND (reference sequence). V lost 5 bases and J 6 bases, leaving 20 bases between the germline ends. The CDR3 region is CASSPGLLSSAEQYF. CDR3 nucleotide sequence: TGTGCCAGTAGTCCGGGCCTACTATCTTCGGCCGAGCAGTACTTC.

This chain joins TRBV7-8 and TRBJ2-7, with TRBD2 as a possible D gene (7 bases). V was clipped by 0 bases and J by 6 bases, with 9 bases between them. The germline V gene has CDR1 SGHVS and CDR2 FQNEAQ. The length of the CDR3 is 13 residues. CDR3 bases: TGTGCCAGCAGCTTAGCGCGGGGGCGCGAGCAGTACTTC. As protein: CASSLARGREQYF. Looking up the rest from reference TRBV7-8 and TRBJ2-7 gives the full variable domain: GAGVSQSPRYKVAKRGQDVALRCDPISGHVSLFWYQQALGQGPEFLTYFQNEAQLDKSGLPSDRFFAERPEGSVSTLKIQRTQQEDSAVYLCASSLARGREQYFGPGTRLTVT.

This chain connects TRBV5-5 to TRBJ2-7, with D tentatively TRBD2 (5 bases). Between the trimmed V and J ends, which lost 2 bases and 2 bases, there was a span of 17 bases. The CDR3 covers 16 residues. Germline V gives CDR1 SGHKS, CDR2 YYEKEE (reference sequence). The CDR3 coding sequence is TGTGCCAGCAGCTTAAGGATGGAGGAAACAGCCTACGAGCAGTACTTC. It encodes CASSLRMEETAYEQYF.

J is TRBJ2-1 and V is TRBV7-6, with 9 nucleotides matching TRBD2. The CDR3 length is 16 residues. The V and J ends lost 2 bases and 3 bases, in that order; junction bases with no gene match: 5. CDR1 and CDR2 from the germline V gene are SGHVS and FNYEAQ. CDR3 nucleotides: TGTGCCAGCAGCTTAAAGCCTAGCGGGAACTACAATGAGCAGTTCTTC. Translation gives CASSLKPSGNYNEQFF.

The chain uses TRBV30 and TRBJ1-2; 7 bases match TRBD1. This CDR3 is built from 14 residues. V was clipped by 3 bases and J by 2 bases; unmatched bases: 6. Germline V gene lookup returns CDR1 GTSNPN and CDR2 SVGIG (reference sequence). The CDR3 nucleotides are TGTGCCTGGAGGGGGGGGACAGAAAACTATGGCTACACCTTC. This gives the protein CAWRGGTENYGYTF.

This rearrangement joins TRBV5-1 to TRBJ1-1; D uncertain. Trimming left V 2 bases short and J 2 bases short, with 13 bases between. CDR3 length equals 15 residues. CDR1 and CDR2 (germline): SGHRS, YFSETQ. The CDR3 coding sequence is TGCGCCAGCAGCTTCTCTCAAGGGTCAAACACTGAAGCTTTCTTT. Translating gives CASSFSQGSNTEAFF.

The rearrangement links TRBV19 to TRBJ1-1; 7 nucleotides line up with TRBD1. The CDR3 extends over 14 amino acids. Per the germline V gene, CDR1 is LNHDA and CDR2 is SQIVND (reference sequence). The V and J ends lost 5 bases and 2 bases, in that order; junction bases with no gene match: 5. Written as DNA, the CDR3 is TGTGCCAGTAGTCCAGGACAGGAAAACACTGAAGCTTTCTTT. Amino acids: CASSPGQENTEAFF. The variable domain in full, completed from reference TRBV19 and TRBJ1-1, reads DGGITQSPKYLFRKEGQNVTLSCEQNLNHDAMYWYRQDPGQGLRLIYYSQIVNDFQKGDIAEGYSVSREKKESFPLTVTSAQKNPTAFYLCASSPGQENTEAFFGQGTRLTVV.

The V gene is TRBV29-1, the J gene TRBJ2-7, with D tentatively TRBD2 (6 bases). Germline-derived CDR1 and CDR2 are SQVTM and ANQGSEA. Trimming stripped 5 bases from V and 0 bases from J, with 11 bases between. This CDR3 is 13 amino acids long. The CDR3 spells CSVKRASSYEQYF. The DNA for the CDR3 is TGCAGCGTTAAGCGGGCCAGCTCCTACGAGCAGTACTTC.

The chain carries TRBV6-5 and TRBJ1-2, with D maybe TRBD1 (6 bases). V gave up 11 bases and J gave up 3 bases, with 13 bases separating them. CDR1 is MNHEY and CDR2 is SVGAGI in the germline V gene. The CDR3 is 12 residues long. Written as DNA, the CDR3 is TGTGCCTCAGGGGAGGCTCACTATGGCTACACCTTC. Translated: CASGEAHYGYTF.

The genes are TRBV7-9 and TRBJ1-2, with 7 bases lining up with TRBD1. The V gene's germline CDR1 is SEHNR and CDR2 FQNEAQ (reference sequence). This CDR3 contains 11 residues. V shed 3 bases and J 14 bases; nucleotides not matched to a gene: 6. The CDR3 coding sequence is TGTGCCAGCAGCTTGGAGGGGGCTAGTACCTTC. It specifies CASSLEGASTF. Full variable domain (remainder filled in from reference TRBV7-9 and TRBJ1-2): DTGVSQNPRHKITKRGQNVTFRCDPISEHNRLYWYRQTLGQGPEFLTYFQNEAQLEKSRLLSDRFSAERPKGSFSTLEIQRTEQGDSAMYLCASSLEGASTFGSGTRLTVV.

V is TRBV10-3 and J is TRBJ1-2, with 7 bases matching TRBD1. CDR1 is ENHRY and CDR2 is SYGVKD in the germline V gene. The CDR3 runs 12 residues. V shed 7 bases and J 6 bases; nucleotides not matched to a gene: 5. CDR3 bases: TGTGCCATCACAGGGGGGATAGATGGCTACACCTTC. Protein sequence: CAITGGIDGYTF.

The gene calls are TRBV11-2 and TRBJ2-3; 10 bases map to TRBD2. The trim removed 4 bases at V and 4 bases at J, leaving 11 bases unmatched. The CDR3 length is 17 residues. Looked up from germline, CDR1 is SGHAT and CDR2 is FQNNGV. CDR3 DNA: TGTGCCAGCAGCTACCGACCACTAGCGGGAAGTGCAGATACGCAGTATTTT. This gives the protein CASSYRPLAGSADTQYF.

The chain combines TRBV16 with TRBJ1-1; D remains unclear. Germline lookup yields CDR1 KGHSY and CDR2 FQNENV. The V end was cut by 4 bases, the J end by 14 bases, with 14 bases between. The CDR3 extends over 11 amino acids. The CDR3 sequence is CASSRNHLPFF. CDR3 in DNA: TGTGCCAGCAGCCGAAACCACCTCCCCTTCTTT.

V usage is TRBV5-6 and J usage is TRBJ2-7; D remains ambiguous. V shed 5 bases and J shed 0 bases, with 12 bases lying between them. The germline CDR1 and CDR2 sequences are SGHDT and YYEEEE. The CDR3 covers 14 residues. The CDR3 here is CASRKLGSSYEQYF. The CDR3 region has the DNA TGTGCCAGCAGAAAACTTGGAAGCTCCTACGAGCAGTACTTC.

CDR3 DNA sequence: TGTGCCAGCAGCCGGCTTGTGGGCGGGGAGCTGTTTTTT. Translation gives CASSRLVGGELFF. The chain is built from TRBV13 and TRBJ2-2, with no clear D. CDR1 is PRHDT and CDR2 is FYEKMQ in the germline V gene (reference sequence). V was trimmed by 5 bases and J by 7 bases, leaving 11 bases between them. The length of the CDR3 is 13 residues. Using reference TRBV13 and TRBJ2-2 for the parts outside the CDR3, the full variable domain is AAGVIQSPRHLIKEKRETATLKCYPIPRHDTVYWYQQGPGQDPQFLISFYEKMQSDKGSIPDRFSAQQFSDYHSELNMSSLELGDSALYFCASSRLVGGELFFGEGSRLTVL.

This clone showed up just a few times. J is TRBJ1-6 and V is TRBV30; 7 positions match TRBD1. The CDR3 length is 14 residues. V shed 3 bases and J 7 bases; nucleotides not matched to a gene: 6. The germline V gene encodes CDR1 GTSNPN and CDR2 SVGIG (reference sequence). The CDR3 nucleotides read TGTGCCTGGAGCCCGACAGGGAGGAATTCACCCCTCCACTTT. It yields the protein CAWSPTGRNSPLHF. Supplemented by reference TRBV30 and TRBJ1-6, the full variable domain reads SQTIHQWPATLVQPVGSPLSLECTVEGTSNPNLYWYRQAAGRGLQLLFYSVGIGQISSEVPQNLSASRPQDRQFILSSKKLLLSDSGFYLCAWSPTGRNSPLHFGNGTRLTVT.

The V gene is TRBV5-1, the J gene TRBJ2-5; D ambiguous. Germline V gene lookup returns CDR1 SGHRS and CDR2 YFSETQ. The V gene lost 2 bases and the J gene lost 1 base, with 12 bases spanning the gap. The CDR3 totals 15 residues. CDR3 sequence (DNA): TGCGCCAGCAGCTTCGGAAGCACCGCCCAAGAGACCCAGTACTTC. It codes for CASSFGSTAQETQYF. The full variable domain, its missing parts supplied by reference TRBV5-1 and TRBJ2-5, is KAGVTQTPRYLIKTRGQQVTLSCSPISGHRSVSWYQQTPGQGLQFLFEYFSETQRNKGNFPGRFSGRQFSNSRSEMNVSTLELGDSALYLCASSFGSTAQETQYFGPGTRLLVL.

The genes are TRBV30 and TRBJ2-1, with TRBD1 matching 7 bases. The CDR3 is 12 residues long. Trimming took 1 base from V and 8 from J; bases not matched to a gene: 2. The V gene's germline CDR1 is GTSNPN and CDR2 SVGIG (reference sequence). CDR3 DNA: TGTGCCTGGAGTGGGGACAGCTATGAGCAGTTCTTC. Translation: CAWSGDSYEQFF.